This T cell receptor beta chain was sequenced in a study of molecular identifiers for immune sequencing clone quantification. This clonotype has a handful of counts. Its antigen is unidentified. Whole-study findings and limits: Beyond 20 RNA copies, clones held over 99% of effector molecules, compared with under 1% in naive cells. Spiked Jurkat TCR RNA from one cell was reportedly detectable among roughly 910,000 naive cells. For highly expanded clones, sizes could be underestimated when identical TCR molecules share a barcode.

CDR1 and CDR2 (germline): GTSNPN, SVGIG (reference sequence). The ends were cut back, 0 bases at V and 4 bases at J, with 9 bases in the middle. The CDR3 loop spans 13 amino acids. A single record per CDR3 protein comes from TCRdb applying MiXCR to the PCR reads. Counted here are 460,000 or so distinct CDR3 sequences, around 23% occurring once; the ten biggest clones make up over 0.6%. The specimen was naive CD8+ T cells from blood, with Jurkat cell RNA spiked in. Subset indicated: FACS-sorted CD8+CD4-CCR7+CD45RA+ naive T cells. The receptor's source is a human donor in good health. Some libraries in this study had Jurkat cell RNA spiked in. The genes are TRBV30 and TRBJ1-1; the D gene is possibly TRBD1 (6 bases). CDR3 sequence reads: CAWSVQGLTEAFF. The CDR3 DNA reads as TGTGCCTGGAGTGTACAGGGCCTCACTGAAGCTTTCTTT.